This T cell receptor beta chain stems from a study of monozygotic twins with inflammatory bowel disease. Study-wide results and limits: A reduction in TCRbeta diversity (inverse Simpson) was seen in IBD patients relative to healthy co-twins. No difference was seen in repertoire similarity between concordant and discordant twins, possibly from limited power.

Researchers ran eight separate cDNA reactions for each sample. TCRdb re-called the 5' RACE reads; one entry per CDR3 protein, DNA not given. Here the sample table reports approximately 160,000 distinct CDR3 sequences. This CDR3 has 13 amino acids. The germline V gene encodes CDR1 DFQATT and CDR2 SNEGSKA (reference sequence). Notes on this clonotype: Antigen specificity is unknown.

Investigators extracted total RNA from whole blood and did not sort T cells. Sequenced material: blood. The J gene is TRBJ2-7, the V gene TRBV20-1; the TRBD1 assignment by TCRdb is unverifiable without DNA. This TCR was recovered from a human donor with ulcerative colitis or Crohn's disease, or a healthy co-twin of an affected twin (not recorded which). CDR3 protein: CSASRQGAREQYF.